This TCR beta chain emerged from a study of radiation and T cells in renal cell carcinoma. Study in general: Nephrectomy followed 15 Gy stereotactic body radiation by 4 weeks. Whole-study results and caveats: In blood, top tumor clones expanded by 2 weeks, shrinking by 4.

The table came from immunoSEQ multiplex PCR; TCRdb's copy has only in-frame clones and leaves some out. The sample shows approximately 140,000 clones, around 90% of them seen only once. Of note for this clone: Its antigen is not identified.

Trimming pared 5 bases from V and 7 bases from J, leaving 18 bases between. The CDR3 spans 15 residues. Germline values: CDR1 MNHEY, CDR2 SMNVEV (reference sequence). Time point described: baseline pretreatment blood. As for treatment: 15 Gy SBRT to primary tumor, nephrectomy 4 weeks later. Blood was sampled at baseline, 2 weeks and 4 weeks after SBRT. Clear cell pathology was present in this patient's renal cell carcinoma. The sample consisted of blood, taken from a patient whose treatment included radiotherapy and nephrectomy. V is TRBV27 and J is TRBJ2-4; D might be TRBD1 (7 bases). The receptor comes from a woman in her 70s with renal cell carcinoma. The CDR3 nucleotides are TGTGCCAGCAGTACCAGGGGGGAAGAGTGGAACATTCAGTACTTC. This encodes CASSTRGEEWNIQYF.